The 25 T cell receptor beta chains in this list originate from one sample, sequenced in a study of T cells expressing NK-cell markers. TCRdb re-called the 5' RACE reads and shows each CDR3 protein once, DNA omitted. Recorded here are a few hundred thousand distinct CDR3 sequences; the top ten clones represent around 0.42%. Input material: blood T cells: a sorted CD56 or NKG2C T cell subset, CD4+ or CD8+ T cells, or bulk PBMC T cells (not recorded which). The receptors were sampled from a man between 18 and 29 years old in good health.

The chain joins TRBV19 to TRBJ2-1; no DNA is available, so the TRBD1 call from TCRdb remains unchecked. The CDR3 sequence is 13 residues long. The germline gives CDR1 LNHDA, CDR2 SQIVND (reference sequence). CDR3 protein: CASRPSGYNEQFF.

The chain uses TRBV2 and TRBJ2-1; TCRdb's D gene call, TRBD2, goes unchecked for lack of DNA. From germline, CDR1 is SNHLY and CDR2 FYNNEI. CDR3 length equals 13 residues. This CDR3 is CASSGGGGDEQFF. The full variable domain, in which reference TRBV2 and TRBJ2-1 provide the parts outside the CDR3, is EPEVTQTPSHQVTQMGQEVILRCVPISNHLYFYWYRQILGQKVEFLVSFYNNEISEKSEIFDDQFSVERPDGSNFTLKIRSTKLEDSAMYFCASSGGGGDEQFFGPGTRLTVL.

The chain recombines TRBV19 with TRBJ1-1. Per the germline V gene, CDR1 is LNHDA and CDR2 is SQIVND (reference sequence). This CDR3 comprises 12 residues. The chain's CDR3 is CASRTMGTEAFF.

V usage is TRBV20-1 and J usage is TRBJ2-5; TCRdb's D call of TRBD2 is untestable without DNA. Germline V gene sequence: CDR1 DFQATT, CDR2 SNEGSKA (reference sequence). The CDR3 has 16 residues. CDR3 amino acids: CSARDRQANPRETQYF.

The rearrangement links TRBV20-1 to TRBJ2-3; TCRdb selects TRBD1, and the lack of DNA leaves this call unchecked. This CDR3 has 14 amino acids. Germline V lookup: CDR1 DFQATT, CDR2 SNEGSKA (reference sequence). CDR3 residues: CSALLIGGRDTQYF.

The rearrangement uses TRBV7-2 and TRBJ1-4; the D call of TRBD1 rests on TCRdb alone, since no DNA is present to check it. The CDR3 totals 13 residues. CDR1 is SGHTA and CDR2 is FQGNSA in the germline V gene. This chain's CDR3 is CASSGTGNEKLFF.

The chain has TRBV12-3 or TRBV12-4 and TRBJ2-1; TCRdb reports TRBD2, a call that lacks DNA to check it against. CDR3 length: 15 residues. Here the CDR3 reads CASKLAGVAYNEQFF.

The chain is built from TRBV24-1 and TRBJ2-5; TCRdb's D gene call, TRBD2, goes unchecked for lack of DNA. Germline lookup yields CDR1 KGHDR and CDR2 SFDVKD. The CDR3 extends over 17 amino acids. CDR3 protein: CATSDPTLAGYQETQYF.

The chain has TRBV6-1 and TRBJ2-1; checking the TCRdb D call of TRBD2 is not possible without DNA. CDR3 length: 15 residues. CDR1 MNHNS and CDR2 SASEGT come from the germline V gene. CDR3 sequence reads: CASSRTSGSYNEQFF.

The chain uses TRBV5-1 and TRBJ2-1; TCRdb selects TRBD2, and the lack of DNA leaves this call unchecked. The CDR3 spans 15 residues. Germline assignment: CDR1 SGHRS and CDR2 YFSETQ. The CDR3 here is CASTPLAGADNEQFF.

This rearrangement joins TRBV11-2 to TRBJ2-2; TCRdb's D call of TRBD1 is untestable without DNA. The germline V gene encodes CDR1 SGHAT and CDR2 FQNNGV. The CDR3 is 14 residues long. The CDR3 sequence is CASRTDPNTGELFF. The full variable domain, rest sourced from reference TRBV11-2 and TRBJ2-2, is EAGVAQSPRYKIIEKRQSVAFWCNPISGHATLYWYQQILGQGPKLLIQFQNNGVVDDSQLPKDRFSAERLKGVDSTLKIQPAKLEDSAVYLCASRTDPNTGELFFGEGSRLTVL.

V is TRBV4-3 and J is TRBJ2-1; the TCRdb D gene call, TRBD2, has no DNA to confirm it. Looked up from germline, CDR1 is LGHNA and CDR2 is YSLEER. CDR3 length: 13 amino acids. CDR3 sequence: CASSQGEAAGQFF.

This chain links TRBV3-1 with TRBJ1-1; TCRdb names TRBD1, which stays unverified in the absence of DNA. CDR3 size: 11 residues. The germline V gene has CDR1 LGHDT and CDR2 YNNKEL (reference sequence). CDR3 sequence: CASRTGGEAFF. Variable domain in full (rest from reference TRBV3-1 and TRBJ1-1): DTAVSQTPKYLVTQMGNDKSIKCEQNLGHDTMYWYKQDSKKFLKIMFSYNNKELIINETVPNRFSPKSPDKAHLNLHINSLELGDSAVYFCASRTGGEAFFGQGTRLTVV.

CDR3 residues: CASSKGLAGNEQFF. The chain recombines TRBV5-1 with TRBJ2-1; the D call from TCRdb, TRBD2, cannot be confirmed without DNA. From germline, CDR1 is SGHRS and CDR2 YFSETQ. The CDR3 consists of 14 residues.

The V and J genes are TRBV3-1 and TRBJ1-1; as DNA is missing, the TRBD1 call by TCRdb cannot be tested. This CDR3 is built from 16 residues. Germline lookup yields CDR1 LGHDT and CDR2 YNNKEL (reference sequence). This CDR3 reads CASSQRGRGVSTEAFF.

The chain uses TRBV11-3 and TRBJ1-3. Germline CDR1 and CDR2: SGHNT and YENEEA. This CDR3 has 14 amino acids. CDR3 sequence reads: CASSLSLTGNTIYF.

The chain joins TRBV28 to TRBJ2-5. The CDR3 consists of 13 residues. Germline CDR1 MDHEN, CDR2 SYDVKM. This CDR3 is CASSSWTQETQYF.

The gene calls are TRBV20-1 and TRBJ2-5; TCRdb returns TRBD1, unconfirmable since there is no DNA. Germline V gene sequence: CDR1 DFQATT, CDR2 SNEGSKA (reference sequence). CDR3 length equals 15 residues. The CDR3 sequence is CSARGLPGKQETQYF.

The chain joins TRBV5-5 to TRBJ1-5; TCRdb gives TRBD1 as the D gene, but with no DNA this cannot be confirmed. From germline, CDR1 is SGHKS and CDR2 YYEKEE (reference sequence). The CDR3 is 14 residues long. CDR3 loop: CASSFGQVGQPQHF.

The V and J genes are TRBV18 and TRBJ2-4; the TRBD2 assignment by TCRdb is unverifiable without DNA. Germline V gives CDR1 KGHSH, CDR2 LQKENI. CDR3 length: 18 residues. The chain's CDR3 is CASSPGTSGRAAMNIQYF.

CDR3 in amino acids: CSVGASGYEQYF. The chain joins TRBV20-1 to TRBJ2-7; TCRdb gives TRBD2 as the D gene, but with no DNA this cannot be confirmed. The CDR3 is 12 amino acids. Germline V gene sequence: CDR1 DFQATT, CDR2 SNEGSKA (reference sequence).

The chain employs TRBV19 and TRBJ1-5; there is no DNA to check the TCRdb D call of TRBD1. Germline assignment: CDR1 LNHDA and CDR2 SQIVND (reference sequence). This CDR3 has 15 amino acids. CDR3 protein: CASSIGGQVFQPQHF.

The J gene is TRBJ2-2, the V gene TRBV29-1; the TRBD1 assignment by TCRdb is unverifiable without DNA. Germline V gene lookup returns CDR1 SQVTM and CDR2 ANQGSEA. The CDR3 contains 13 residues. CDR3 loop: CSGGTGGTGELFF.

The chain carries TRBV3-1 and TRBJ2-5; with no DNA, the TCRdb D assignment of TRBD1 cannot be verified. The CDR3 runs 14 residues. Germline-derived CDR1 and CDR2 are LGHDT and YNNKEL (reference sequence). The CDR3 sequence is CASSHRGGEETQYF.

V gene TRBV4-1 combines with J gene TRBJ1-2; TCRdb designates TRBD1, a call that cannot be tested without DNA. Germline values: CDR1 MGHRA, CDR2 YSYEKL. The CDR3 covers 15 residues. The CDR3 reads CASSPTGQRPFGYTF.